This T cell receptor beta chain was recorded in a study of T-cell reconstitution after alpha-beta-depleted transplantation in children. Regarding the study as a whole: Expanded clones from the graft, numbering several hundred, reportedly supplied alpha-beta T cells about two months after transplant. It was surviving recipient T cells and thymic progenitors that gave some patients high TCRbeta diversity at day 60. Newly produced T cells mostly provided counts and TCRbeta diversity after one year, as hyperexpanded clones declined.

Preparation of the TCRbeta library involved a method that used unique molecular identifiers. In TCRdb, the PCR reads were re-called with MiXCR into one record per CDR3 protein. The sample lists 200,000 to 250,000 distinct CDR3 sequences, approximately 7% occurring once. Germline V gene sequence: CDR1 KGHSH, CDR2 LQKENI. This CDR3 has 16 amino acids. The V segment lost 3 bases and the J segment 4 bases; nucleotides outside the gene matches: 8. To note about this clonotype: Its antigen is unknown.

The sequences come from PBMCs, collected before TCRalphabeta/CD19-depleted stem cell transplant. J is TRBJ2-1 and V is TRBV18; TRBD2 matches at 8 bases. The sequence was collected from a boy under 10 years old with acute lymphoblastic leukemia, due to receive a stem cell transplant. CDR3 sequence reads: CASSPLGTSHYNEQFF. CDR3 coding DNA: TGTGCCAGCTCACCCCTCGGGACTAGTCATTACAATGAGCAGTTCTTC. The variable domain in full, completed from reference TRBV18 and TRBJ2-1, reads NAGVMQNPRHLVRRRGQEARLRCSPMKGHSHVYWYRQLPEEGLKFMVYLQKENIIDESGMPKERFSAEFPKEGPSILRIQQVVRGDSAAYFCASSPLGTSHYNEQFFGPGTRLTVL.